This T cell receptor beta chain appears in the sequencing data of a study of shared clonotypes between healthy human individuals. Turning to the study itself: There were three CD4 naive, three CD4 memory, two CD8 naive and one CD8 memory plates per donor.

Those who donated, Caucasian adults without exception, all lived in Nashville, Tennessee. Per the germline V gene, CDR1 is LNHDA and CDR2 is SQIVND (reference sequence). The CDR3 runs 15 residues. V lost 5 bases and J lost 7; bases outside the gene matches: 4. TCRdb's table, derived via immunoSEQ multiplex PCR, lists solely in-frame clones and lacks some. The sample consists of over a million clones, around 76% of them appearing once. The receptor comes from a man aged 18-30 years in good health. V usage is TRBV19 and J usage is TRBJ2-3; 15 bases agree with TRBD2. Sequenced material: memory CD4+ T cells sorted from blood. Subset: CD45RA-negative fraction. The CDR3 bases are TGTGCCAGTAGTTTGGGACTAGCGGGAGGACATACGCAGTATTTT. Translating gives CASSLGLAGGHTQYF. Complete variable domain (other parts from reference TRBV19 and TRBJ2-3): DGGITQSPKYLFRKEGQNVTLSCEQNLNHDAMYWYRQDPGQGLRLIYYSQIVNDFQKGDIAEGYSVSREKKESFPLTVTSAQKNPTAFYLCASSLGLAGGHTQYFGPGTRLTVL.